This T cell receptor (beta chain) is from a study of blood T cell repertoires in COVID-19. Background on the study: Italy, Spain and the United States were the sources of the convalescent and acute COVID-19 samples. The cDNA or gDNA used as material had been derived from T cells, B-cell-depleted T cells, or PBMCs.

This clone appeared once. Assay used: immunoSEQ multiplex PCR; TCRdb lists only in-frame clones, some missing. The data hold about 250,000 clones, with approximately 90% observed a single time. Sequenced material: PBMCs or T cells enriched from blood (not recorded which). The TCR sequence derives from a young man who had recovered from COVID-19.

The CDR3 coding sequence is TGTGCCAGCAGCTTAGCAACCGGGGCCTACAATGAGCAGTTCTTC. Its translation is CASSLATGAYNEQFF. This rearrangement joins TRBV7-2 to TRBJ2-1; TRBD2 is a possible D gene (5 bases). V dropped 0 bases and J dropped 2 bases, with 8 bases sitting between them. CDR3 length: 15 residues. Looked up from germline, CDR1 is SGHTA and CDR2 is FQGNSA.